This entry lists 26 T cell receptor beta chains sequenced from one sample in a study of CD8+ T cells in alopecia areata. Following extraction, RNA underwent reverse transcription to cDNA, which served as the sequencing template. Assay used: immunoSEQ multiplex PCR; TCRdb lists only in-frame clones, some missing. The sample shows roughly 150,000 clones, under 60% of them seen only once. The sequencing here drew on CD8+ T cells sorted from blood, taken at week 0. These receptors were obtained from a human donor with alopecia areata.

This chain links TRBV15 with TRBJ2-3; tentatively, D is TRBD1 or TRBD2 (5 bases each). The CDR3 contains 15 residues. Trimming pared 3 bases from V and 0 bases from J, leaving 10 bases between. Germline V gene sequence: CDR1 LNHNV, CDR2 YYDKDF (reference sequence). The CDR3 reads CATSRTGASTDTQYF. CDR3 nucleotides: TGTGCCACCAGCAGGACCGGGGCCAGCACAGATACGCAGTATTTT.

The chain carries TRBV11-2 and TRBJ1-4; D uncertain. Trimming stripped 7 bases from V and 0 bases from J, with 15 bases between. CDR3 length equals 16 residues. CDR1 is SGHAT, CDR2 FQNNGV, per germline. The CDR3 DNA is TGTGCCAGCACTCCATTTCCCAGTGCAACTAATGAAAAACTGTTTTTT. This sequence encodes CASTPFPSATNEKLFF.

The chain has TRBV7-9 and TRBJ2-2; D is perhaps TRBD2 (6 bases). The CDR3 runs 14 residues. Trimming cost V 6 bases and J 7 bases, with 15 bases left between them. CDR1 is SEHNR and CDR2 is FQNEAQ in the germline V gene (reference sequence). The DNA of the CDR3 is TGTGCCAGCAGACCCGGAGGGGAAGGCGGGGAGCTGTTTTTT. This encodes CASRPGGEGGELFF.

This clone turned up a few times. The chain couples TRBV19 to TRBJ2-7; 8 bases are a match to TRBD1. The CDR3 extends over 14 amino acids. J lost 3 bases, V lost 6 bases, and 7 bases had no gene match. CDR1 is LNHDA and CDR2 is SQIVND in the germline V gene (reference sequence). This CDR3 is CASSLTGALYEQYF. The CDR3 coding sequence is TGTGCCAGTAGCCTGACAGGGGCTCTCTACGAGCAGTACTTC.

This chain links TRBV10-3 with TRBJ2-5; TRBD1 aligns across 7 bases. Per germline, CDR1 ENHRY and CDR2 SYGVKD. Trimming removed 6 bases from V and 3 bases from J; junction bases left unmatched: 13. This CDR3 contains 16 residues. The CDR3 DNA follows: TGTGCCATCAGCTCATCCGGGACAGAGTTGGAAGAGACCCAGTACTTC. The encoded protein is CAISSSGTELEETQYF.

The rearrangement joins TRBV23-1 to TRBJ1-1, with D tentatively TRBD1 (6 bases). TRBV23-1 is identified as an open reading frame with a role that is uncertain. This CDR3 has 13 amino acids. Trimming took 9 bases from V and 6 from J, leaving 17 bases between them. CDR3 sequence reads: CASRPYRVAEAFF. Here the CDR3 DNA reads TGCGCCAGTAGGCCGTACAGGGTCGCTGAAGCTTTCTTT.

The CDR3 here is CASSEFLGAEDGAFF. CDR3 in DNA: TGTGCCAGCAGTGAATTTCTCGGGGCCGAGGACGGAGCTTTCTTT. J is TRBJ1-1 and V is TRBV25-1; maybe TRBD1 (5 bases). The CDR3 is made up of 15 amino acids. The V gene lost 1 base and the J gene lost 10 bases, with 19 bases spanning the gap. Germline values: CDR1 MGHDK, CDR2 SYGVNS. Complete variable domain (other parts from reference TRBV25-1 and TRBJ1-1): EADIYQTPRYLVIGTGKKITLECSQTMGHDKMYWYQQDPGMELHLIHYSYGVNSTEKGDLSSESTVSRIRTEHFPLTLESARPSHTSQYLCASSEFLGAEDGAFFGQGTRLTVV.

The genes are TRBV15 and TRBJ2-1; D may be TRBD1 (5 bases). CDR3 size: 13 residues. Looked up from germline, CDR1 is LNHNV and CDR2 is YYDKDF (reference sequence). Trimming took off 8 bases at V and 6 bases at J, with 14 bases between the two ends. As DNA, the CDR3 is TGTGCCACCTTCGGACACCCATCCAATGAGCAGTTCTTC. Its protein is CATFGHPSNEQFF.

In its sample, this clone was seen once. In DNA form, the CDR3 reads TGTGCCAGCAGTACAACAGGGGAGGTCACAGATACGCAGTATTTT. It encodes CASSTTGEVTDTQYF. V is TRBV13 and J is TRBJ2-3; D is perhaps TRBD1 (7 bases). The CDR3 length is 15 residues. Between the trimmed V and J ends, which lost 6 bases and 2 bases, there was a span of 15 bases. Germline assignment: CDR1 PRHDT and CDR2 FYEKMQ (reference sequence).

V is TRBV13 and J is TRBJ2-1; a possible D gene is TRBD2 (6 bases). V dropped 8 bases and J dropped 0 bases, with 14 bases sitting between them. The CDR3 totals 15 residues. CDR1 PRHDT and CDR2 FYEKMQ come from the germline V gene (reference sequence). This CDR3 reads CASQLAENSYNEQFF. DNA for the CDR3: TGTGCCAGCCAATTAGCGGAGAACTCCTACAATGAGCAGTTCTTC.

This clone was counted a few times. The V gene is TRBV4-3, the J gene TRBJ1-1; D is undetermined. Trimming stripped 0 bases from V and 1 base from J, with 15 bases between. CDR3 size: 17 residues. Germline V gene sequence: CDR1 LGHNA, CDR2 YSLEER. The CDR3 here is CASSQEWSPAKNTEAFF. The DNA for the CDR3 is TGCGCCAGCAGCCAAGAATGGTCCCCAGCGAAGAACACTGAAGCTTTCTTT.

This clone was detected ten times or more. The J gene is TRBJ2-3, the V gene TRBV27, with TRBD2 identical over 12 bases. Looked up from germline, CDR1 is MNHEY and CDR2 is SMNVEV (reference sequence). The CDR3 runs 14 residues. V shed 6 bases, J shed 5 bases, and the junction held 3 bases outside the gene matches. The DNA of the CDR3 is TGTGCCAGCAGCCTAGCGGGGGGGCTAGATACGCAGTATTTT. Residues: CASSLAGGLDTQYF.

The chain combines TRBV30 with TRBJ1-2; D unresolved. Germline values: CDR1 GTSNPN, CDR2 SVGIG (reference sequence). Between the trimmed V and J ends, which lost 1 base and 0 bases, there was a span of 9 bases. The CDR3 is 14 amino acids. The CDR3 region is CAWSGIRTNYGYTF. As DNA, the CDR3 is TGTGCCTGGAGTGGTATACGAACTAACTATGGCTACACCTTC.

CDR3 DNA sequence: TGTGCCAGCATCGGCTCGGCGGGGCTGCCAAATGAGCAGTTCTTC. It codes for CASIGSAGLPNEQFF. The rearrangement links TRBV5-6 to TRBJ2-1, with D perhaps TRBD2 (6 bases). The CDR3 extends over 15 amino acids. V was cut by 6 bases and J by 7 bases, with 20 bases left in between. Germline values: CDR1 SGHDT, CDR2 YYEEEE.

This chain uses TRBV30 with TRBJ1-5, with TRBD1 matching over 7 bases. Germline CDR1 GTSNPN, CDR2 SVGIG (reference sequence). The CDR3 runs 14 residues. Trimming removed 1 base from V and 1 base from J; junction bases left unmatched: 1. DNA of the CDR3: TGTGCCTGGAGTGAGGGACAGAGCAATCAGCCCCAGCATTTT. Protein: CAWSEGQSNQPQHF. The full variable domain, in which reference TRBV30 and TRBJ1-5 provide the parts outside the CDR3, is SQTIHQWPATLVQPVGSPLSLECTVEGTSNPNLYWYRQAAGRGLQLLFYSVGIGQISSEVPQNLSASRPQDRQFILSSKKLLLSDSGFYLCAWSEGQSNQPQHFGDGTRLSIL.

This clone was observed a handful of times. The chain uses TRBV18 and TRBJ2-3; D ambiguous. The CDR3 is 12 amino acids. Germline lookup yields CDR1 KGHSH and CDR2 LQKENI. Between the trimmed V and J ends, which lost 0 bases and 6 bases, there was a span of 4 bases. The CDR3: CASSPPGDTQYF. The DNA of the CDR3 is TGTGCCAGCTCACCACCTGGTGATACGCAGTATTTT. The full variable domain, rest sourced from reference TRBV18 and TRBJ2-3, is NAGVMQNPRHLVRRRGQEARLRCSPMKGHSHVYWYRQLPEEGLKFMVYLQKENIIDESGMPKERFSAEFPKEGPSILRIQQVVRGDSAAYFCASSPPGDTQYFGPGTRLTVL.

The chain recombines TRBV6-5 with TRBJ2-2; 7 nucleotides match TRBD2. The CDR3 consists of 11 residues. Germline CDR1 MNHEY, CDR2 SVGAGI. The J segment lost 9 bases and the V segment lost 6 bases, leaving 1 base of the junction unmatched. The CDR3 coding sequence is TGTGCCAGCAGGGGGGGGAGGGAGCTGTTTTTT. Translated: CASRGGRELFF.

This rearrangement joins TRBV7-9 to TRBJ2-7; unclear D gene. The germline V gene has CDR1 SEHNR and CDR2 FQNEAQ (reference sequence). This CDR3 contains 13 residues. Deletions cut 4 bases from V and 2 bases from J, with 9 bases between. The CDR3 DNA reads TGTGCCAGCAGCTCGGGTAATACCTACGAGCAGTACTTC. Its protein is CASSSGNTYEQYF.

The rearrangement joins TRBV9 to TRBJ1-6; a weak D match, TRBD1 (6 bases). V dropped 3 bases and J dropped 7 bases, with 20 bases sitting between them. CDR3 length: 17 amino acids. The germline V gene has CDR1 SGDLS and CDR2 YYNGEE. CDR3: CASSATGAVRLNSPLHF. The CDR3 nucleotides read TGTGCCAGCAGCGCTACGGGGGCTGTACGGTTGAATTCACCCCTCCACTTT.

The chain uses TRBV29-1 and TRBJ2-1, with D unclear. V shed 4 bases and J shed 6 bases, with 10 bases lying between them. Germline lookup yields CDR1 SQVTM and CDR2 ANQGSEA. This CDR3 region has 12 residues. CDR3: CSVVTLFNEQFF. CDR3 nucleotides: TGCAGCGTTGTAACGCTCTTCAATGAGCAGTTCTTC.

This clone was picked up a small number of times. This chain uses TRBV19 with TRBJ1-2; D is ambiguous. The CDR3 runs 15 residues. Germline V CDR1 and CDR2: LNHDA, SQIVND (reference sequence). Trimming stripped 2 bases from V and 4 bases from J, with 14 bases between. The CDR3 spells CASSITPTALYGYTF. The CDR3 coding sequence is TGTGCCAGTAGTATAACCCCTACGGCGCTCTATGGCTACACCTTC.

CDR3 loop: CASRPGTEGYEQYF. The CDR3 bases are TGTGCCAGCAGGCCCGGGACGGAAGGTTACGAGCAGTACTTC. The chain has TRBV7-9 and TRBJ2-7, with D perhaps being TRBD1 or TRBD2 (5 bases each). Trimming left V 6 bases short and J 4 bases short, with 16 bases between. This CDR3 region has 14 residues. Germline V gene lookup returns CDR1 SEHNR and CDR2 FQNEAQ (reference sequence).

The chain combines TRBV9 with TRBJ1-2; D is possibly TRBD1 (5 bases). CDR1 is SGDLS, CDR2 YYNGEE, per germline. V was clipped by 0 bases and J by 7 bases, with 16 bases between them. The CDR3 loop spans 15 amino acids. CDR3 sequence reads: CASSVGDSGTTGYTF. The CDR3 nucleotides read TGTGCCAGCAGCGTAGGGGATTCCGGGACGACTGGCTACACCTTC.

The chain couples TRBV29-1 to TRBJ1-5; no definite D call. The CDR3 contains 13 residues. CDR1 is SQVTM, CDR2 ANQGSEA, per germline. Trimming stripped 6 bases from V and 0 bases from J, with 9 bases between. This chain's CDR3 is CSVLLDSNQPQHF. CDR3 DNA sequence: TGCAGCGTCCTACTGGATAGCAATCAGCCCCAGCATTTT.

This rearrangement joins TRBV9 to TRBJ2-7; 7 bases align to TRBD1. J was trimmed by 4 bases and V by 3 bases; bases with no gene match: 4. This CDR3 has 13 residues. Germline assignment: CDR1 SGDLS and CDR2 YYNGEE. CDR3 in DNA: TGTGCCAGCAGCGGAAACAGGGGATACGAGCAGTACTTC. This sequence encodes CASSGNRGYEQYF.

This chain connects TRBV30 to TRBJ2-2; D might be TRBD1 (6 bases). V lost 5 bases and J 5 bases, leaving 18 bases between the germline ends. The length of the CDR3 is 15 residues. Germline V lookup: CDR1 GTSNPN, CDR2 SVGIG (reference sequence). The CDR3 protein is CAWGQGTRRTGELFF. In nucleotides, the CDR3 is TGTGCCTGGGGCCAGGGGACGCGTCGGACCGGGGAGCTGTTTTTT.